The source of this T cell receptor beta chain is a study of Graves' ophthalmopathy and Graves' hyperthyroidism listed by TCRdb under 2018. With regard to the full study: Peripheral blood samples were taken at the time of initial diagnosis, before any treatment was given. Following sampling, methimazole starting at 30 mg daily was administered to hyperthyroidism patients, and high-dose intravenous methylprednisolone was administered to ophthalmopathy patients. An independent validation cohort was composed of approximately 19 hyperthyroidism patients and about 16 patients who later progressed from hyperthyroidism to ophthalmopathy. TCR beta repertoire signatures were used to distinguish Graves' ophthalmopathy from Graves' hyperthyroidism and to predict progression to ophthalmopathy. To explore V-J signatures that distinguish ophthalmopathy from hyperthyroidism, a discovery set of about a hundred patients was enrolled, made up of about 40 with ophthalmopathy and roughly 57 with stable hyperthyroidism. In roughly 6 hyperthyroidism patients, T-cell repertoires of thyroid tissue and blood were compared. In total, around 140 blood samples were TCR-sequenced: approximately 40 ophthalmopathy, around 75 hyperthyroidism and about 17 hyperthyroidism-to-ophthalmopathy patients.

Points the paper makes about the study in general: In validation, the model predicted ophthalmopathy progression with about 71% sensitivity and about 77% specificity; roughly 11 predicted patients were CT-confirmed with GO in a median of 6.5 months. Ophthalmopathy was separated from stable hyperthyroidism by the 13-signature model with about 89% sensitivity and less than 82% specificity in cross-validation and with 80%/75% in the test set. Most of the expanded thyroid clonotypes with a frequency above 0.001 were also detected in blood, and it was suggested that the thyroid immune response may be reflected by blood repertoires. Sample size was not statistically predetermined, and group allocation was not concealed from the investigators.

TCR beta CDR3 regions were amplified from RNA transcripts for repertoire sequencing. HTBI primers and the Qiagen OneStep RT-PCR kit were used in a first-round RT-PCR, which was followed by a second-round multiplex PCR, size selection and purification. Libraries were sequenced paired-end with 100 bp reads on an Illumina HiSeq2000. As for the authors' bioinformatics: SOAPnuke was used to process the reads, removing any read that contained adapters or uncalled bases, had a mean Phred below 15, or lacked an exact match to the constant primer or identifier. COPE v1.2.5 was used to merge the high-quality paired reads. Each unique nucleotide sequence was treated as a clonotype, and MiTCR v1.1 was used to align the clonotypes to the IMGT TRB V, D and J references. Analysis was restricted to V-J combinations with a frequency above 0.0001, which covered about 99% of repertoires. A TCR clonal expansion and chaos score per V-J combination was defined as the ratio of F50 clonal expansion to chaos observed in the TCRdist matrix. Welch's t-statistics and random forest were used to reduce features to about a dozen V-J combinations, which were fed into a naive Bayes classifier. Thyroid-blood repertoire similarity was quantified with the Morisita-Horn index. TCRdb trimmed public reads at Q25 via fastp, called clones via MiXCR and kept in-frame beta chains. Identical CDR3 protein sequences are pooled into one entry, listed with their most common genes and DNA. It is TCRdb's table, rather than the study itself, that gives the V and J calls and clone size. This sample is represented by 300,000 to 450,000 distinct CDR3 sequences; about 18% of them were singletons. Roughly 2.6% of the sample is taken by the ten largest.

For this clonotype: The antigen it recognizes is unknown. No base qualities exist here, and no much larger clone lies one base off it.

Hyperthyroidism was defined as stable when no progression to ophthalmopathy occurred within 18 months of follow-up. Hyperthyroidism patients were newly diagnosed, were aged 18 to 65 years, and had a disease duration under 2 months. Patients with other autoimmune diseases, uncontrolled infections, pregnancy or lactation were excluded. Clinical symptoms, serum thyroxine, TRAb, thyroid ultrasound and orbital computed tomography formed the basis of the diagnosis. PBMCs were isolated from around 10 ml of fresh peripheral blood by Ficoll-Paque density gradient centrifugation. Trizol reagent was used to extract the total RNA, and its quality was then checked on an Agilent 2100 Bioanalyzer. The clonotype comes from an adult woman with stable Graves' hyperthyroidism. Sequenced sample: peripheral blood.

In nucleotide form, the sequence is TGTGCCAGTAGCAGACCCCCTTGGACAGGTTCCGATGGCTACACCTTC. Translated, this gives CASSRPPWTGSDGYTF. The chain couples TRBV19 to TRBJ1-2; 7 nucleotides in the junction match TRBD1. The germline V gene (reference sequence) provides CDR1 LNHDA and CDR2 SQIVND. Clipping removes 6 bases from V and 6 bases from J, with 16 as the unmatched junction base count. The CDR3 measures 16 amino acids from cysteine to phenylalanine. Only CDR3 DNA remains: 48 bases, in frame from the first base.